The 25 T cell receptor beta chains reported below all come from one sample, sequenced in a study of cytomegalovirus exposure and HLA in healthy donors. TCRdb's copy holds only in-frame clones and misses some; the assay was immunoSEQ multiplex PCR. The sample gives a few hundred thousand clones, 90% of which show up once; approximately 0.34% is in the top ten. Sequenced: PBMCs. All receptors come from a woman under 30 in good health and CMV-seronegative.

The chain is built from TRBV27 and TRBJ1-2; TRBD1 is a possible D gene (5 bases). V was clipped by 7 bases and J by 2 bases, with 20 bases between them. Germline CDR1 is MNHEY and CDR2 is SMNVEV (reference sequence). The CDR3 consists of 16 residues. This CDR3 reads CASTSLGADPNYGYTF. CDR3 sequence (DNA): TGTGCCAGCACCTCGCTAGGGGCGGACCCCAACTATGGCTACACCTTC.

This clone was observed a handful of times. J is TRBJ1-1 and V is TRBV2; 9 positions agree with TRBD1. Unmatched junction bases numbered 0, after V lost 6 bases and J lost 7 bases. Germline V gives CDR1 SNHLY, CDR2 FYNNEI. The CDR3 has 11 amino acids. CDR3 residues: CASRTGGEAFF. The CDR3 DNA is TGTGCCAGCAGGACAGGGGGTGAAGCTTTCTTT.

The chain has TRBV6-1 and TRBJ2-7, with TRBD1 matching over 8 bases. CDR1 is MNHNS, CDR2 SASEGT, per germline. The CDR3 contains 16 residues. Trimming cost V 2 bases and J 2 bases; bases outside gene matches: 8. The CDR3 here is CASSESGQGYPYEQYF. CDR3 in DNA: TGTGCCAGCAGTGAAAGTGGACAGGGTTACCCCTACGAGCAGTACTTC.

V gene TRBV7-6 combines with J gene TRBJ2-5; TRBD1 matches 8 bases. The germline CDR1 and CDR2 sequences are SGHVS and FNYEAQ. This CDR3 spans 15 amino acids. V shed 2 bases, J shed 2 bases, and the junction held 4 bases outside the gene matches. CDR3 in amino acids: CASSLRTGSQETQYF. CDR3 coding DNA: TGTGCCAGCAGCTTAAGGACAGGGAGTCAAGAGACCCAGTACTTC. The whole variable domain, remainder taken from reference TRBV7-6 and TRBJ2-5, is GAGVSQSPRYKVTKRGQDVALRCDPISGHVSLYWYRQALGQGPEFLTYFNYEAQQDKSGLPNDRFSAERPEGSISTLTIQRTEQRDSAMYRCASSLRTGSQETQYFGPGTRLLVL.

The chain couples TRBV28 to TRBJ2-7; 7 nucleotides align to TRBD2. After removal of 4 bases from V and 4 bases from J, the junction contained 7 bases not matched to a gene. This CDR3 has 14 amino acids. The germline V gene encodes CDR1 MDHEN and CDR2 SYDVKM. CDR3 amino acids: CASSWFPSGYEQYV. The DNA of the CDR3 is TGTGCCAGCAGTTGGTTTCCTAGCGGATACGAGCAGTACGTC.

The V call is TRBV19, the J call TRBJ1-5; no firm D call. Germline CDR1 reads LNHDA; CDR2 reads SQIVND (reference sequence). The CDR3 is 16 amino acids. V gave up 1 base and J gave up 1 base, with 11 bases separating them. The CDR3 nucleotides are TGTGCCAGTAGTATAGTGTGGAGTCGGAGCAATCAGCCCCAGCATTTT. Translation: CASSIVWSRSNQPQHF.

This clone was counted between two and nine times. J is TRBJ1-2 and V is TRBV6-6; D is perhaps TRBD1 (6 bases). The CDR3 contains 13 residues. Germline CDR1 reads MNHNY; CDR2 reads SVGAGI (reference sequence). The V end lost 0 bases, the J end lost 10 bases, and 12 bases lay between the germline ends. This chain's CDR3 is CASSYSGTSDYTF. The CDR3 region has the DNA TGTGCCAGCAGTTACTCCGGGACAAGCGACTACACCTTC.

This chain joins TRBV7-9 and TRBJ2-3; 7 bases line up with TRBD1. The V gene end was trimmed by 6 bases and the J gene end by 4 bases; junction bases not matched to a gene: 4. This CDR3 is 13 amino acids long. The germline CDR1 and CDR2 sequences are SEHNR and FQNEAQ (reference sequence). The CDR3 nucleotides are TGTGCCAGCAGAACAGGGGTCCCAGATACGCAGTATTTT. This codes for CASRTGVPDTQYF.

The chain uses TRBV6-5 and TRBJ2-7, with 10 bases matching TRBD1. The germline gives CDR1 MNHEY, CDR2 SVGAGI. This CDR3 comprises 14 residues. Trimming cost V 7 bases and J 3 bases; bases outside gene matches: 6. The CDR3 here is CASTATGGSYEQYF. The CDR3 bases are TGTGCCAGCACCGCGACAGGGGGCAGCTACGAGCAGTACTTC.

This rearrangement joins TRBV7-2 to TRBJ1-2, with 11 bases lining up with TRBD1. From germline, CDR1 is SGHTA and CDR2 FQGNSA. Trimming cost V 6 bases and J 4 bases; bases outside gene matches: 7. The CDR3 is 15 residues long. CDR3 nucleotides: TGTGCCAGCAGTTATCCCGGGACAGGGGGCTATGGCTACACCTTC. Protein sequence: CASSYPGTGGYGYTF. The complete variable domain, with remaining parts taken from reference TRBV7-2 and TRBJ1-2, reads GAGVSQSPSNKVTEKGKDVELRCDPISGHTALYWYRQSLGQGLEFLIYFQGNSAPDKSGLPSDRFSAERTGGSVSTLTIQRTQQEDSAVYLCASSYPGTGGYGYTFGSGTRLTVV.

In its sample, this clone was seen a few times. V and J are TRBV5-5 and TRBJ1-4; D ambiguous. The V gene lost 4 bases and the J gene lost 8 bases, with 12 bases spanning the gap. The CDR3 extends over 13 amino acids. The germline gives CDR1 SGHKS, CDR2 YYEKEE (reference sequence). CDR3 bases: TGTGCCAGCAGCCGTATTGGAGGAGAAAAACTGTTTTTT. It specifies CASSRIGGEKLFF.

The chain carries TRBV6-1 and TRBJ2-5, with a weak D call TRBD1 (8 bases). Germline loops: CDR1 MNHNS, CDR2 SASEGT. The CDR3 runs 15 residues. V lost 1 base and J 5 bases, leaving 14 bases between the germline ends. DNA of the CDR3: TGTGCCAGCAGTGAAGTACGGGGGGACAGGGAGACCCAGTACTTC. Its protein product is CASSEVRGDRETQYF.

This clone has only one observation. CDR3 bases: TGTGCCATCAGTGATCGTGGGACAGGGGGGAACACCGGGGAGCTGTTTTTT. The encoded protein is CAISDRGTGGNTGELFF. The rearrangement links TRBV10-3 to TRBJ2-2; 11 bases align to TRBD1. The CDR3 length is 17 residues. Trimming at V came to 3 bases and at J to 1 base, leaving 4 bases not matched to a gene. The germline gives CDR1 ENHRY, CDR2 SYGVKD.

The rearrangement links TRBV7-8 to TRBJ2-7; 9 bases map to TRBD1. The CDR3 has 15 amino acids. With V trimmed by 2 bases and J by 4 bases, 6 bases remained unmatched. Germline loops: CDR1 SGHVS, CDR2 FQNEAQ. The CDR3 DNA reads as TGTGCCAGCAGCTTATCTCCGGGACAGGGATACGAGCAGTACTTC. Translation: CASSLSPGQGYEQYF.

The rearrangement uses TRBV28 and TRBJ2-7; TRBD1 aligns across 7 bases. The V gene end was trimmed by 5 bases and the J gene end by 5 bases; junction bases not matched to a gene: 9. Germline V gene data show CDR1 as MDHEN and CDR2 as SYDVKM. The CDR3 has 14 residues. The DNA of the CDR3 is TGTGCCAGCAGTCCGACAGGGTTCACCCACGAGCAGTACGTC. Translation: CASSPTGFTHEQYV.

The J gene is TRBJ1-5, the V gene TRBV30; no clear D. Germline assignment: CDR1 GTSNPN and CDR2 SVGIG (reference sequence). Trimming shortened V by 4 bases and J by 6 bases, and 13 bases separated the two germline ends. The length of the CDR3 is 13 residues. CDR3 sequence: CAWTPSRGQPQHF. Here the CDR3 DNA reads TGTGCCTGGACCCCTTCCCGCGGTCAGCCCCAGCATTTT.

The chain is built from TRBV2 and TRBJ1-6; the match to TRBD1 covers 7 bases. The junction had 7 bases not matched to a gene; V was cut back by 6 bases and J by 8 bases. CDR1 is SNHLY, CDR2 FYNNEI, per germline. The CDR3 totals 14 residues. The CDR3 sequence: CASRGGFIDSPLHF. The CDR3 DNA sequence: TGTGCCAGCAGAGGGGGCTTCATTGATTCACCCCTCCACTTT.

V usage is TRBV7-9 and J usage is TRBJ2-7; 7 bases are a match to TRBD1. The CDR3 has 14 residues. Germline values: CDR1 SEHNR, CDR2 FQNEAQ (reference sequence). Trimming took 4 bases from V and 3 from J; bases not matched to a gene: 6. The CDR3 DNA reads TGTGCCAGCAGCTCCCGGGACAGAGACTACGAGCAGTACGTC. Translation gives CASSSRDRDYEQYV.

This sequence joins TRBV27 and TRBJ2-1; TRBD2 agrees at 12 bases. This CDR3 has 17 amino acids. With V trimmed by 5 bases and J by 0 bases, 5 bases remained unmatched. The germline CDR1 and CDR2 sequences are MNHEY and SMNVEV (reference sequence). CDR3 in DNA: TGTGCCAGCAGTCCCCGGACTAGCGGGGTCTCCTACAATGAGCAGTTCTTC. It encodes CASSPRTSGVSYNEQFF.

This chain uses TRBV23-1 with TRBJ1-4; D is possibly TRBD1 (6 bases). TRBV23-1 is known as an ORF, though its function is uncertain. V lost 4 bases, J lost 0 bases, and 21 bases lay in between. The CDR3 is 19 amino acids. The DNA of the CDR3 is TGCGCCAGCAGTCTAAGGGACAAATCCTCAGAATCAACTAATGAAAAACTGTTTTTT. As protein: CASSLRDKSSESTNEKLFF.

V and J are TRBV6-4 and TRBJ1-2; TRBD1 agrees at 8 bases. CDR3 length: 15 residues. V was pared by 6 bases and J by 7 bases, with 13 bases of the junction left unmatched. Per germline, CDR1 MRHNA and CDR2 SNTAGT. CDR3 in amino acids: CASRALTGQGAGYTF. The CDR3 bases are TGTGCCAGCAGGGCGCTGACAGGGCAGGGGGCTGGCTACACCTTC.

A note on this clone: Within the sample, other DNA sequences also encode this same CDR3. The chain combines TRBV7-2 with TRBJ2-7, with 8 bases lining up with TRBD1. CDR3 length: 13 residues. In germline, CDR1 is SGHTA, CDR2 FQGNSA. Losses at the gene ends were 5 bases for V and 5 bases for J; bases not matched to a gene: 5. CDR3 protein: CASSLDRDHEQYF. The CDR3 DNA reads TGTGCCAGCAGCCTGGACAGGGATCACGAGCAGTACTTC.

In nucleotides, the CDR3 is TGTGCCAGCAGCTTAGCGGGAGGGAACACTGAAGCTTTCTTT. As protein: CASSLAGGNTEAFF. The chain recombines TRBV7-2 with TRBJ1-1; the D is unclear. Trimming stripped 0 bases from V and 1 base from J, with 6 bases between. CDR3 length: 14 amino acids. The germline gives CDR1 SGHTA, CDR2 FQGNSA.

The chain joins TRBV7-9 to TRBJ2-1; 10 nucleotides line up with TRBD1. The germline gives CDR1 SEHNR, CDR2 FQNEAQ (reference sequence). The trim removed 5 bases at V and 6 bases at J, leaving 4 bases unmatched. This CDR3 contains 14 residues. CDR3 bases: TGTGCCAGCAGCCGAGGACAGGGGGTCAATGAGCAGTTCTTC. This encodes CASSRGQGVNEQFF.

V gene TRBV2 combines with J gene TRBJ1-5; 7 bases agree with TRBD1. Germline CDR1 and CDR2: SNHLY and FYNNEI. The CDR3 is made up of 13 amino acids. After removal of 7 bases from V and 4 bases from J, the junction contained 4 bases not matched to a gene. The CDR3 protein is CASTGQPNQPQHF. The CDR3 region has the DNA TGTGCCAGCACGGGACAGCCTAATCAGCCCCAGCATTTT.